This T cell receptor (beta chain) was documented in a study of shared clonotypes between healthy human individuals. A deep-level run was used for the assay. Only in-frame clones appear in the TCRdb table, and some are missing; sequencing was by immunoSEQ multiplex PCR. Here the sample spans approximately 980,000 clones, about three quarters being singletons. The CDR3 sequence is 16 residues long. The V end lost 1 base, the J end lost 2 bases, and 15 bases lay between the germline ends. Germline V gene lookup returns CDR1 LGHNA and CDR2 YSLEER. The sequencing sample was made of memory CD4+ T cells sorted from blood. Subset noted: CD45RA-negative fraction. The chain combines TRBV4-3 with TRBJ2-7, with a weak D call TRBD2 (6 bases). The origin of this receptor is a man in his late teens or twenties in good health. This CDR3 reads CASSQVINTGAYEQYF. For the CDR3, the DNA is TGCGCCAGCAGCCAAGTTATCAATACGGGAGCCTACGAGCAGTACTTC.